The clone carrying this TCR beta chain occurred many times. Its antigen remains unknown. This specimen comes from a study of Graves' ophthalmopathy and Graves' hyperthyroidism. Study results and limitations: Distinction of ophthalmopathy from stable hyperthyroidism by a 13-signature model reached 87.88% sensitivity and 75% to 84% specificity.

RNA transcripts yielded amplified TCR beta CDR3 regions. First-round RT-PCR employed HTBI primers, with a second-round multiplex PCR after it. TCRdb reprocessed the multiplex PCR reads via MiXCR and lists one record per CDR3 protein. The data show about 1.2 million distinct CDR3 sequences, 36% seen once. Excluded were patients with other autoimmune diseases, uncontrolled infections, pregnancy or lactation. This CDR3 has 17 residues. The germline V gene has CDR1 SGHDN and CDR2 FVKESK. V gave up 0 bases and J gave up 2 bases, with 13 bases separating them. The specimen was peripheral blood or thyroid tissue (not recorded which). The rearrangement uses TRBV14 and TRBJ2-2; D call uncertain. The source of this sequence is an adult man with Graves' hyperthyroidism. The CDR3 region has the DNA TGTGCCAGCAGCCAAGATCGCGGCAGGCCTAACACCGGGGAGCTGTTTTTT. This codes for CASSQDRGRPNTGELFF.